This T cell receptor beta chain was profiled in a study of T cells in Graves' hyperthyroidism and ophthalmopathy. The CDR3 regions of TCR beta were amplified from RNA transcripts. First-round RT-PCR targeting the TCR CDR3 was performed with the HTBI primer set. TCRdb used MiXCR to reprocess the multiplex PCR reads, holding one entry per CDR3 protein. This sample carries 640,000 or so distinct CDR3 sequences, under 15% of them seen once, and the ten largest clones take 4.3%. On this clonotype: Antigen: not known.

Fresh peripheral blood, 10 ml, was the source of the PBMCs. The germline CDR1 and CDR2 sequences are MNHNS and SASEGT. The V end lost 8 bases, the J end lost 3 bases, and 16 bases lay between the germline ends. The CDR3 runs 15 residues. Study-wide points: Model-based prediction identified ophthalmopathy a median about 7 months prior to its onset. Most expanded thyroid clonotypes above 0.001 also appeared in blood.

The chain links TRBV6-1 to TRBJ2-2; perhaps TRBD2 as D (5 bases). The sample comprised blood. The TCR was taken from a woman aged 40 to 50 with Graves' ophthalmopathy. As DNA, the CDR3 is TGTGCCAGCGACCGACATCTCGGGGACACCGGGGAGCTGTTTTTT. Translated: CASDRHLGDTGELFF.